This is a list of T cell receptor beta chains from one sample in a study of blood T cell repertoires in COVID-19. Method: immunoSEQ multiplex PCR; TCRdb's copy keeps in-frame clones and lacks some. The top ten hold 15% of the sample, which has about 83,000 clones, approximately 80% seen once. The specimen was peripheral blood. All receptors come from a woman older than 75 with acute or convalescent COVID-19. Each CDR3 is given with its conserved first and last residue. The order of the fields is J gene, D gene, clone size, V gene, CDR3 length, CDR3 DNA, CDR3 protein. A D gene is named only where the DNA matches it firmly. The listing skips clone size in some rows; elsewhere it reads once, few, many or a size class.

TRBJ1-3 | NA | NA | TRBV5-4 | 13 | TGTGCCAGCAGCTTCCGGGGTGGAAACACCATATATTTT | CASSFRGGNTIYF
TRBJ2-7 | TRBD2 | NA | TRBV6-5 | 15 | TGTGCCAGCAGTTACTCAGGCGGGGGCTCCTACGAGCAGTACTTC | CASSYSGGGSYEQYF
TRBJ2-3 | TRBD2 | NA | TRBV3-1/TRBV3-2 | 17 | TGTGCCAGCAGCCAAGGGGGGACTAGCGGCTTCACAGATACGCAGTATTTT | CASSQGGTSGFTDTQYF
TRBJ1-2 | TRBD1 | NA | TRBV6-5 | 14 | TGTGCCATGACACGGACAGGGACTAACTATGGCTACACCTTC | CAMTRTGTNYGYTF
TRBJ1-4 | NA | NA | TRBV7-6 | 17 | TGTGCCAGCAGCTTAAGGATCCAACTCGGGGAGGGTGAAAAACTGTTTTTT | CASSLRIQLGEGEKLFF
TRBJ1-5 | TRBD1 | NA | TRBV19 | 17 | TGTGCCAGTAATGGGGACAGGGGCCCTGGTAGCAATCAGCCCCAGCATTTT | CASNGDRGPGSNQPQHF
TRBJ1-2 | NA | NA | TRBV5-4 | 16 | TGTGCCAGCAGCCAGCTTAGGACCGGGAATGACTATGGCTACACCTTC | CASSQLRTGNDYGYTF
TRBJ2-7 | NA | NA | TRBV6-5 | 10 | TGTGCCAGCAGGGAGTACGAGCAGTACTTC | CASREYEQYF
TRBJ2-7 | TRBD1 | NA | TRBV7-2 | 12 | TGTGCCAGCAGCCGGACAGGGCGGGAGCAGTACTTC | CASSRTGREQYF
TRBJ1-1 | NA | NA | TRBV5-6 | 13 | TGTGCCAGCACCGTTGACACCTACACTGAAGCTTTCTTT | CASTVDTYTEAFF
TRBJ1-4 | NA | few | TRBV11-1 | 15 | TGTGCCAGCAGCTTACAGGGTGCAACTAATGAAAAACTGTTTTTT | CASSLQGATNEKLFF
TRBJ1-1 | TRBD1 | NA | TRBV2 | 13 | TGTGCCAGCAGTGACAGGGGGCTCACTGAAGCTTTCTTT | CASSDRGLTEAFF
TRBJ2-5 | NA | NA | TRBV5-4 | 15 | TGTGCCAGCAGCTTGGATCCTGCAGAAGAAGAGACCCAGTACTTC | CASSLDPAEEETQYF
TRBJ2-3 | TRBD1 | NA | TRBV5-4 | 15 | TGTGCCAGCAGCGGGCCGGGACAGGGGTCAGATACGCAGTATTTT | CASSGPGQGSDTQYF
TRBJ1-1 | TRBD1 | NA | TRBV27 | 15 | TGTGCCAGCAGTTTATTATGGGACAGGGAAACTGAAGCTTTCTTT | CASSLLWDRETEAFF
TRBJ1-1 | TRBD1 | NA | TRBV9 | 14 | TGTGCCAGCAGTCAGACAGGGCGGGGCACTGAAGCTTTCTTT | CASSQTGRGTEAFF
TRBJ2-1 | TRBD2 | NA | TRBV28 | 16 | TGTGCCAGCACTTCTGGACTAGCGGGGCCATACAATGAGCAGTTCTTC | CASTSGLAGPYNEQFF
TRBJ2-1 | TRBD1 | NA | TRBV6-5 | 15 | TGTGCCAGCATCAAGGGACAGGGACGTTACAATGAGCAGTTCTTC | CASIKGQGRYNEQFF
TRBJ1-5 | NA | NA | TRBV3-1/TRBV3-2 | 16 | TGTGCCAGCAGCCAGGTAAGGGGCTCGGGCAATCAGCCCCAGCATTTT | CASSQVRGSGNQPQHF
TRBJ1-4 | TRBD1 | NA | TRBV3-1/TRBV3-2 | 16 | TGTGCCAGCAGCCCGCAAGTAGGGACAGGGCGGGAAAAACTGTTTTTT | CASSPQVGTGREKLFF
TRBJ2-6 | TRBD1 | once | TRBV7-3 | 17 | TGTGCCAGCAGCTTCCGGGACAGGGGGCTAGGGGCCAACGTCCTGACTTTC | CASSFRDRGLGANVLTF
TRBJ1-2 | TRBD1 | few | TRBV28 | 16 | TGTGCCAGCAGTTCCGCGGGGCAGGGGGTCTACTATGGCTACACCTTC | CASSSAGQGVYYGYTF
TRBJ2-1 | NA | NA | TRBV18 | 19 | TGTGCCAGCTCACTTAACCCGGACTCTCTCGCCGGAAACTACAATGAGCAGTTCTTC | CASSLNPDSLAGNYNEQFF